This T cell receptor beta chain comes out of a study of cytotoxic CD8 clonotypes in ibrutinib-treated CLL. Germline V gene lookup returns CDR1 SGHVS and CDR2 FQNEAQ. Trimming stripped 4 bases from V and 2 bases from J, with 8 bases between. The CDR3 is made up of 14 amino acids. Only in-frame clones appear in the TCRdb table, and some are missing; sequencing was by immunoSEQ multiplex PCR. The table records about 200,000 clones, 75% to 85% of them present only once. Concerning this clone itself: Its antigen remains unidentified.

Findings and caveats of the study: On treatment, the uncommon public clonotypes contracted or remained stable.

From cryopreserved PBMCs came around 2 micrograms of genomic DNA used for TCR beta libraries. The rearrangement joins TRBV7-8 to TRBJ2-2, with D perhaps matching TRBD1 (5 bases). Material: PBMCs, obtained after 12 months of ibrutinib treatment. The clonotype comes from a human donor with chronic lymphocytic leukemia. DNA for the CDR3: TGTGCCAGCAGCTCACAGGTTAACACCGGGGAGCTGTTTTTT. Protein product: CASSSQVNTGELFF.